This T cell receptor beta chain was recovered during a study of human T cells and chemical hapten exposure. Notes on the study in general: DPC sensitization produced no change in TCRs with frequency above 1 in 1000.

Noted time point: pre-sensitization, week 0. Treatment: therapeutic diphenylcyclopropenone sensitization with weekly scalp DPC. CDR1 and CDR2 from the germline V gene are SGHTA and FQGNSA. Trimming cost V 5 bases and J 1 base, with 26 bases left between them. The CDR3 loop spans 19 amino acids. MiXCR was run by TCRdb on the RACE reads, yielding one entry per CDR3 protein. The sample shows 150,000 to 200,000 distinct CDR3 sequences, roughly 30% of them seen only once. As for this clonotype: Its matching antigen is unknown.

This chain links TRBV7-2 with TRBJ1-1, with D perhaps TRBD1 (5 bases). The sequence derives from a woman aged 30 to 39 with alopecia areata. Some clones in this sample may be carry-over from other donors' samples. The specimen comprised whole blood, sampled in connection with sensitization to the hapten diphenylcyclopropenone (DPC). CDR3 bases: TGTGCCAGCAGCCGAGTGAGGGTCGTTGGGGGATCCTGGAACACTGAAGCTTTCTTT. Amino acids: CASSRVRVVGGSWNTEAFF.